The clone carrying this T cell receptor (beta chain) has just a few counts. The sample is drawn from a study of human T cells and chemical hapten exposure. Described time point: patch test 1, 2 weeks after DPC sensitization. Treatment here: therapeutic diphenylcyclopropenone sensitization with weekly scalp DPC. CDR1 and CDR2 from the germline V gene are DFQATT and SNEGSKA (reference sequence). Trimming took 0 bases from V and 5 from J, leaving 11 bases between them. CDR3 size: 14 residues. TCRdb recomputed calls from the RACE reads with MiXCR, one row per CDR3 protein. Of 75,000 to 90,000 distinct CDR3 sequences in the sample, 9% to 12% were seen once.

This chain connects TRBV20-1 to TRBJ1-5, with unresolved D. The sample consisted of whole blood, taken in connection with sensitization to the hapten diphenylcyclopropenone (DPC). The receptor was derived from a woman aged 45-65 years with alopecia areata. Some clones in this sample may be carry-over from other donors' samples. Here the CDR3 DNA reads TGCAGTGCTAGAGATCCCAAAGGCCATCAGCCCCAGCATTTT. Translated, it gives CSARDPKGHQPQHF.